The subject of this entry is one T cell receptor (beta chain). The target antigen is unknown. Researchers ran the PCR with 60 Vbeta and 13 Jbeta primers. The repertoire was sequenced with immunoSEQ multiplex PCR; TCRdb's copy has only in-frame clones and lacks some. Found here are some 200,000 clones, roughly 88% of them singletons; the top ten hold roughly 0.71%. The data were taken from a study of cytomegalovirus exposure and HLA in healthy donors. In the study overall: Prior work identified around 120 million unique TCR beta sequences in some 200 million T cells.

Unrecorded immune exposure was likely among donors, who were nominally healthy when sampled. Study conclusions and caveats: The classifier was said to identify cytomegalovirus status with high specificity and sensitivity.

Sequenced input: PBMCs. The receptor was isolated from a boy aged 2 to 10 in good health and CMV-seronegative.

CDR3 sequence: CASRGGRVNEQFF. The DNA of the CDR3 is TGTGCCAGCAGGGGCGGGAGGGTCAATGAGCAGTTCTTC. The chain combines TRBV6-5 with TRBJ2-1; 9 positions match TRBD2. V trimming: 6 bases; J trimming: 6 bases; junction bases outside the gene matches: 3. The germline V gene encodes CDR1 MNHEY and CDR2 SVGAGI. The CDR3 covers 13 residues.